This paragraph reports one T cell receptor (beta chain). The antigen is undetermined. The data are from a study of beta chain features in type 1 diabetes. Study-level points and caveats: More deletions and fewer insertions at VDJ junctions were seen in type 1 diabetes patients.

The investigators reverse transcribed all of the isolated RNA, so they sequenced expressed TCRB transcripts. Assay used: immunoSEQ multiplex PCR; TCRdb lists only in-frame clones, some missing. Among approximately 140,000 clones, over 8% were seen once, and the ten largest hold 0.65%. The germline V and J ends were trimmed by 0 bases and 7 bases, with 7 bases remaining between them. The CDR3 is 14 residues long. From germline, CDR1 is SGHDN and CDR2 FVKESK. Cells sorted by CD45RO/CCR7/CD25/CD127/CD95/CD27 comprised CD4+ naive, central memory, regulatory and stem cell-like memory cells. This TCR was sampled from a woman between 35 and 50 years old in good health. The rearrangement links TRBV14 to TRBJ1-6, with no clear D. What was sequenced was central memory CD4+ T cells from blood. The CDR3 is CASSQEAWNSPLHF. In DNA, the CDR3 is TGTGCCAGCAGCCAAGAGGCATGGAATTCACCCCTCCACTTT.